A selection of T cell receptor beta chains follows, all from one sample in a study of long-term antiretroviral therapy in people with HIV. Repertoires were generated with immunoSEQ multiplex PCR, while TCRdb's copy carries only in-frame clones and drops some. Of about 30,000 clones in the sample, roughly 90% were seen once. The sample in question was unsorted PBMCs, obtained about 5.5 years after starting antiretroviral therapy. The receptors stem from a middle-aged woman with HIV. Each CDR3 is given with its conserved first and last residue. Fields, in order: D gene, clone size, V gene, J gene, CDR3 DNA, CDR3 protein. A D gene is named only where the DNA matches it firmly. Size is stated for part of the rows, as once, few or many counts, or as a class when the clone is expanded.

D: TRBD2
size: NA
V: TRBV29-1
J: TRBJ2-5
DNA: TGCAGCGTGGAACCCGGGACTAGCGGCATGTCACAAGAGACCCAGTACTTC
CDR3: CSVEPGTSGMSQETQYF

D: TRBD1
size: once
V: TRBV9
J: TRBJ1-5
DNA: TGTGCCAGCAGCCTTACCGGGACAGTTAATCAGCCCCAGCATTTT
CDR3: CASSLTGTVNQPQHF

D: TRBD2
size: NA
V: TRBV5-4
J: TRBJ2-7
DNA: TGTGCCAGCAGCAGGGGACTAGCGGACGGACTGTACTTC
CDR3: CASSRGLADGLYF

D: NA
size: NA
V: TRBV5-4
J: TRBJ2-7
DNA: TGTGCCAGCAGCTGGGACAATGCTTGGGAGCAGTACTTC
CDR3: CASSWDNAWEQYF

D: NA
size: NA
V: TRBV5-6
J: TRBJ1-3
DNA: TGTGCCAGCAGCTTGGTTCGGTTCTTCTCTGGAAACACCATATATTTT
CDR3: CASSLVRFFSGNTIYF

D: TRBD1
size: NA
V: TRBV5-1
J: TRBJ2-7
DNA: TGCGCCAGCAGCTTCGGGACAGCCTACGAGCAGTACTTC
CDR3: CASSFGTAYEQYF

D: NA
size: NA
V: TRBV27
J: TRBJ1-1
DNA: TGTGCCAGCAGTCACGTGCTTGGGGGCCCTAACACTGAAGCTTTCTTT
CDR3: CASSHVLGGPNTEAFF

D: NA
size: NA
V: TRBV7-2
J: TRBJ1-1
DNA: TGTGCCAGCAGCTTCCTCCCCCGTGGCCCCAAAAGGAACACTGAAGCTTTCTTT
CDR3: CASSFLPRGPKRNTEAFF

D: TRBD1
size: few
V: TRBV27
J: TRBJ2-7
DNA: TGTGCCAGCGCTGAGGGGTGGGGACAGAACTACGAGCAGTACTTC
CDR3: CASAEGWGQNYEQYF

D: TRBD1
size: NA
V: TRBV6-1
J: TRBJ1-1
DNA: TGTGCCAGCAGTGCGGACGACAGGGGCCGCGCGAACACTGAAGCTTTCTTT
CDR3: CASSADDRGRANTEAFF

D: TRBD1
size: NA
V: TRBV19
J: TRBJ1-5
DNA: TGTGCCAGTAGTTCCCAGACAGGGGGTTATAGCAATCAGCCCCAGCATTTT
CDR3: CASSSQTGGYSNQPQHF

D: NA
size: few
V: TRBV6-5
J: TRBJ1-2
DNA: TGTGCCAGCAGTCCTCGTCCTAACTATGGCTACACCTTC
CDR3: CASSPRPNYGYTF

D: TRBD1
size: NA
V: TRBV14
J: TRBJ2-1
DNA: TGTGCCAGCAGCCGCCAACAGGGGCCACCTTGGGATGAGCAGTTCTTC
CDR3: CASSRQQGPPWDEQFF

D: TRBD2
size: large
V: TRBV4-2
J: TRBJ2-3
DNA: TGTGCCAGCAGCCAGGCGGGAGGGGCCCCAGATACGCAGTATTTT
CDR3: CASSQAGGAPDTQYF

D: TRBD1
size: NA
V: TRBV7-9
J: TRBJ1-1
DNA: TGTGCCAGCAGAAATACAGGGGGCTCTGGCACTGAAGCTTTCTTT
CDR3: CASRNTGGSGTEAFF

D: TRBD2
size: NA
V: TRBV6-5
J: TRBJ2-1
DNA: TGTGCCAGCAATCCCGGGACTAACAAAAACAATGAGCAGTTCTTC
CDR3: CASNPGTNKNNEQFF

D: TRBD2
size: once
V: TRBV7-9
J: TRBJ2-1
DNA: TGTGCCAGCAGCCCTAGCGGGAGCTCCTACAATGAGCAGTTCTTC
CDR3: CASSPSGSSYNEQFF

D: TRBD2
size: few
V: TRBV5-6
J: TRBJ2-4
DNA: TGTGCCAGCAGATTTAACGGACTAGCGGGAAACATTCAGTACTTC
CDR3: CASRFNGLAGNIQYF

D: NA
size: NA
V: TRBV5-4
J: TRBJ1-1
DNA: TGTGCCAGCAGCCACCAGACCAACACTGAAGCTTTCTTT
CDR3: CASSHQTNTEAFF

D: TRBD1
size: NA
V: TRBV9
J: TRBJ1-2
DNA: TGTGCCAGCAGCGTAGCGAGTCAGGGGGCTGGGTATGGCTACACCTTC
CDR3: CASSVASQGAGYGYTF

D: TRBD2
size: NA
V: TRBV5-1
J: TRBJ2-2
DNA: TGCGCCAGCAGCATGGGACTAGCGAACACCGGGGAGCTGTTTTTT
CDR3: CASSMGLANTGELFF

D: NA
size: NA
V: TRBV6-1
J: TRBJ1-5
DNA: TGTGCCAGCAGTGAAACACCAGAGCAGCCCCAGCATTTT
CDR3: CASSETPEQPQHF

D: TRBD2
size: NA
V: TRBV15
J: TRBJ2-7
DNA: TGTGCCACCAGCAGAGTCCCCCAGCGGGGGGTCTACGAGCAGTACTTC
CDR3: CATSRVPQRGVYEQYF

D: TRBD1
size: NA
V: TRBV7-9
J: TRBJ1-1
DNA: TGTGCCAGCAGCGCCCGACAGGGGGCTGAAGCTTTCTTT
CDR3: CASSARQGAEAFF

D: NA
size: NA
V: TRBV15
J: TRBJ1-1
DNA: TGTGCCACCAGCCCTAACCCGGCCCGGAACACTGAAGCTTTCTTT
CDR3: CATSPNPARNTEAFF

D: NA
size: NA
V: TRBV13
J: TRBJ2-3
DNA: TGTGCCAGCAGCTTCGCGTCGGGACAGGGTTCGGGGGGGACGCAGTATTTT
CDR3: CASSFASGQGSGGTQYF

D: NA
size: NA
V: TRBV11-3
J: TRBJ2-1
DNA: TGTGCCAGCAGCTTGAGGGCCTCCAATGAGCAGTTCTTC
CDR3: CASSLRASNEQFF

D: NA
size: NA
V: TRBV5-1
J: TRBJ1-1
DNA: TGCGCCAGCAGCCCTACGTCCCGGGGGAACACTGAAGCTTTCTTT
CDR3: CASSPTSRGNTEAFF

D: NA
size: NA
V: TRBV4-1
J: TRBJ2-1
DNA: TGCGCCAGCAGCCCAAGGTACGGGACAGAGCAGTTCTTC
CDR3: CASSPRYGTEQFF

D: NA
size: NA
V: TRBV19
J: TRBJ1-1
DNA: TGTGCCAGTAGTAGCCCCAGGGTGGGGAACACTGAAGCTTTCTTT
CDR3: CASSSPRVGNTEAFF

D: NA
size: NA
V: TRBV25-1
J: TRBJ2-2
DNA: TGTGCCAGCGCAAGGACTGTCGGGGAGCTGTTTTTT
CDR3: CASARTVGELFF

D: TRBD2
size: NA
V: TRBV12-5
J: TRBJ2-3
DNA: TGTGCTAGTGGTCCTGGACTAGCGGGTTGGGGAGATACGCAGTATTTT
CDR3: CASGPGLAGWGDTQYF

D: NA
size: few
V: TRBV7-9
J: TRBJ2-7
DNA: TGTGCCAGCAGCTTAGATTCAGGGCGTGGGCAGTACTTC
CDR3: CASSLDSGRGQYF

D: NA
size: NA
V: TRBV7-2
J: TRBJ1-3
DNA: TGTGCCAGCAGCTTAGTGGCCAACGCTGGAAACACCATATATTTT
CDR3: CASSLVANAGNTIYF

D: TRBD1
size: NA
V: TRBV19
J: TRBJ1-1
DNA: TGTGCCAGTAGTAATTGGGACAGGGGTTACACTGAAGCTTTCTTT
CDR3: CASSNWDRGYTEAFF

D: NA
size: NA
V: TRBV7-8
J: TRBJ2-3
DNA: TGTGCCAGCAGCTTAGCGGGATCCGCAGATACGCAGTATTTT
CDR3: CASSLAGSADTQYF

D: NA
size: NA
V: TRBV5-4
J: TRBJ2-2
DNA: TGTGCCAGCAGCCAAGTCAACCCGGGAGAAGGGGAGCTGTTTTTT
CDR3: CASSQVNPGEGELFF

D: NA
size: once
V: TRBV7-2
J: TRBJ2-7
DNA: TGTGCCAGCAGCTTAAGGCGCGGACTCTACGAGCAGTACTTC
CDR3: CASSLRRGLYEQYF

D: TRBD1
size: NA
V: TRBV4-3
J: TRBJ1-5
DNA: TGCGCCAGCAGCCAAGAAACAGGGGTCGGTCAGCCCCAGCATTTT
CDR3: CASSQETGVGQPQHF

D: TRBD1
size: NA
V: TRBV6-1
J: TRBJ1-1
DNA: TGTGCCAGCAGTGGCATGACAGGGAGCACTGAAGCTTTCTTT
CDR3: CASSGMTGSTEAFF

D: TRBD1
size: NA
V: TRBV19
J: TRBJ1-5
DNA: TGTGCCAGTAGTATTCCGGGACAGGGACAAAATCAGCCCCAGCATTTT
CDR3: CASSIPGQGQNQPQHF

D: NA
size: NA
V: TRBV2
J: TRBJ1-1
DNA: TGTGCCAGCATCCCCGTTAGGAGAAACACTGAAGCTTTCTTT
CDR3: CASIPVRRNTEAFF

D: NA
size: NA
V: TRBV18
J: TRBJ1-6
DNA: TGTGCCAGCTCACCGAACCCGAGCTCCTATAATTCACCCCTCCACTTT
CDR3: CASSPNPSSYNSPLHF

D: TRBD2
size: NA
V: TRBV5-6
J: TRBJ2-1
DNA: TGTGCCAGCAGCTCACTCAGCGGGAGGGCCTACAATGAGCAGTTCTTC
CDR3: CASSSLSGRAYNEQFF

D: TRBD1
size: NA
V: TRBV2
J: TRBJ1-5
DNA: TGTGCCAGCAGTGAAGCGACAGGGGGCCGGCAGCCCCAGCATTTT
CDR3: CASSEATGGRQPQHF

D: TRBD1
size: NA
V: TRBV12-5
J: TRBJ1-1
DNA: TGTGCTAGTGGTAACGGACAGGTAATGACTGAAGCTTTCTTT
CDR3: CASGNGQVMTEAFF

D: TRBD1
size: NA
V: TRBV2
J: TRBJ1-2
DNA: TGTGCCAGCAGTGGTGACAGGGGAAAGGACTATGGCTACACCTTC
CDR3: CASSGDRGKDYGYTF

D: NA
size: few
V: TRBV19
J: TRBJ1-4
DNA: TGTGCCAGTAGTGTTAGGACAGATGGGGCAACTAATGAAAAACTGTTTTTT
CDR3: CASSVRTDGATNEKLFF